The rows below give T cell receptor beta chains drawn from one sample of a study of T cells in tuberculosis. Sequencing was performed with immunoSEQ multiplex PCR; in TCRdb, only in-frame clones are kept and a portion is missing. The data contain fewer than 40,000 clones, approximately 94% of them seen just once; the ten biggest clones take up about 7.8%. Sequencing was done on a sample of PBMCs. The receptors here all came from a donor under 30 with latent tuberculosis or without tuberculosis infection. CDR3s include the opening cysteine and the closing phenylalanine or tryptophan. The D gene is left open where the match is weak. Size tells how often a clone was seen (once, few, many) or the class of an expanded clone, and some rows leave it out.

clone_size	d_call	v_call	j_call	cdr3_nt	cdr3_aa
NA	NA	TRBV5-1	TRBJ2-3	TGCGCCAGCAGCTTAACGGGTCCCCCTAGCACAGATACGCAGTATTTT	CASSLTGPPSTDTQYF
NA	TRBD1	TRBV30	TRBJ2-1	TGTGCCTGGAGTGTAGGGACAGGGGGCCACAATGAGCAGTTCTTC	CAWSVGTGGHNEQFF
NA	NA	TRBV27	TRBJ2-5	TGTGCCAGCAGTCTCTACCACCGGACGGGGGAGACCCAGTACTTC	CASSLYHRTGETQYF
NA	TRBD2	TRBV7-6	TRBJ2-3	TGTGCCAGCAGCTTGGGTCCCCGGACTAGCGGCGATACGCAGTATTTT	CASSLGPRTSGDTQYF
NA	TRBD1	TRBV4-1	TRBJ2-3	TGCGCCAGCAGCCAAACAGGGGACAGCACAGATACGCAGTATTTT	CASSQTGDSTDTQYF
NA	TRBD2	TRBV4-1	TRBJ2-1	TGCGCCAGCAGCCAAGGAGGCGGGAGAGGGCGCAATGAGCAGTTCTTC	CASSQGGGRGRNEQFF
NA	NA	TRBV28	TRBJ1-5	TGTGCCAGCAGCCCATTAACAGGGAATCAGCCCCAGCATTTT	CASSPLTGNQPQHF
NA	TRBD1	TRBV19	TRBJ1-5	TGTGCCAGTAGTGGCGGGACAGGGCACCAGCCCCAGCATTTT	CASSGGTGHQPQHF
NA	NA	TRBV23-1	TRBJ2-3	TGCGCCAGCAGTCAAGCGACTACCACAGATACGCAGTATTTT	CASSQATTTDTQYF
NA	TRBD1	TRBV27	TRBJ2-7	TGTGCCAGCAGTTTGGACAGGGGGAGCTACGAGCAGTACTTC	CASSLDRGSYEQYF
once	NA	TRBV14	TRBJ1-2	TGTGCCAGCAGCCAAGACCTCTCATCCCTGCAGGGCTACACCTTC	CASSQDLSSLQGYTF
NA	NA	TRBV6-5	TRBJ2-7	TGTGCCAGCAGTTATCGGGGGGCCAACCTCTACGAGCAGTACTTC	CASSYRGANLYEQYF
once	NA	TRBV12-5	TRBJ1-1	TGTGCTAGTGGTTCCCTGGGCAGGGACACTGAAGCTTTCTTT	CASGSLGRDTEAFF
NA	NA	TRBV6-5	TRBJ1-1	TGTGCCAGCAGTCGGGATTATAGAAACACTGAAGCTTTCTTT	CASSRDYRNTEAFF
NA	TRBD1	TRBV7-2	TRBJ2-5	TGTGCCAGCAGCTGGGACAGGGCCCCGACCCAGTACTTC	CASSWDRAPTQYF
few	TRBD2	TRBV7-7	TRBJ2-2	TGTGCCAGCAGCCCGAGGACCGGGAGGGATACCGGGGAGCTGTTTTTT	CASSPRTGRDTGELFF
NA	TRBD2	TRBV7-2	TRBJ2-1	TGTGCCAGCAGCTTAGAGGGACTAGGGTCCCATGAGCAGTTCTTC	CASSLEGLGSHEQFF
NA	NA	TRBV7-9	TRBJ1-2	TGTGCCAGCAGCTTAGGGGGCGGCGGGGGAATGAAATTCGGCTACACCTTC	CASSLGGGGGMKFGYTF
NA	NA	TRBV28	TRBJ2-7	TGTGCCAGCGCTAGGGGCGTCTCCTACGAGCAGTACTTC	CASARGVSYEQYF
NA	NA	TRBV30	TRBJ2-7	TGTGCCTGGAGTCCGCGGGCGTCCGAGCAGTACTTC	CAWSPRASEQYF
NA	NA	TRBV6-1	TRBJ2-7	TGTGCCAGCAGTGAAGCGGACGGGGTGAGCAGGGGTATAGACGAGCAGTACTTC	CASSEADGVSRGIDEQYF
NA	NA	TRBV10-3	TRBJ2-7	TGTGCCATCAGTGAGTCCGGGACGGACCTTAGCGGCTCCTACGAGCAGTACTTC	CAISESGTDLSGSYEQYF
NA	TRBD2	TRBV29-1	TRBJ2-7	TGCAGCGTTGAAATGGGGGGGACTGTATCCTACGAGCAGTACTTC	CSVEMGGTVSYEQYF
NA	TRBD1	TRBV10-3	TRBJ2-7	TGTGCCATCAGGGACAGGGGGGCCGAGCAGTACTTC	CAIRDRGAEQYF
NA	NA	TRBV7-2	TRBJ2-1	TGTGCCAGCAGGAGAACGGGAGTTAGCTCCTACAATGAGCAGTTCTTC	CASRRTGVSSYNEQFF
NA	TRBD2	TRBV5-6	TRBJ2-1	TGTGCCAGCAGCCCCCTTAGGACTAGCTCCTACAATGAGCAGTTCTTC	CASSPLRTSSYNEQFF